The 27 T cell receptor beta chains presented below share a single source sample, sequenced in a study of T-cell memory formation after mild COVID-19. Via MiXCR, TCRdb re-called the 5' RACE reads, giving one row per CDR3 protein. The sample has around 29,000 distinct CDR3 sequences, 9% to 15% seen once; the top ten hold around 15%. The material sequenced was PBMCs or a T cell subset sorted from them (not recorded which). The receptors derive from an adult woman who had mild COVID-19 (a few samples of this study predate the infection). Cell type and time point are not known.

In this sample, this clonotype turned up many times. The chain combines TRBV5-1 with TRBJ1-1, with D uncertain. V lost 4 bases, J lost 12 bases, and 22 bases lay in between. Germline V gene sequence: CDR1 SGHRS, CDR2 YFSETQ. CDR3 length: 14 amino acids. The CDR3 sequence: CASSDEGRTQKTFF. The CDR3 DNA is TGCGCCAGCAGCGATGAGGGCAGGACTCAGAAGACTTTCTTT.

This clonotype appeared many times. The CDR3 region is CASSLGGSNNEQFF. CDR3 in DNA: TGCGCCAGCAGCTTGGGGGGCAGCAACAATGAGCAGTTCTTC. The rearrangement joins TRBV5-1 to TRBJ2-1, with D possibly matching TRBD1 (5 bases). The CDR3 extends over 14 amino acids. Germline CDR1 SGHRS, CDR2 YFSETQ. Trimming took off 0 bases at V and 5 bases at J, with 9 bases between the two ends.

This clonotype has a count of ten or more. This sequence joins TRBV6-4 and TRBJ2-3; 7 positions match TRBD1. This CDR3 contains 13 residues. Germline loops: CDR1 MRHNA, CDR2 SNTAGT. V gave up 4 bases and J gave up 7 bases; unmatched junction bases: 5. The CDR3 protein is CASSGDSLNTQYF. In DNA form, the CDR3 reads TGTGCCAGCAGTGGGGACAGCCTTAATACGCAGTATTTT.

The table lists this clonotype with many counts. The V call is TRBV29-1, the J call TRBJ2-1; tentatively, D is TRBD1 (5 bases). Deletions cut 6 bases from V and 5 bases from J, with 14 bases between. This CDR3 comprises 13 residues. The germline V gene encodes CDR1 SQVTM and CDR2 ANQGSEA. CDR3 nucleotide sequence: TGCAGCGTCACGCAGGGTTCCCACAATGAGCAGTTCTTC. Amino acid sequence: CSVTQGSHNEQFF.

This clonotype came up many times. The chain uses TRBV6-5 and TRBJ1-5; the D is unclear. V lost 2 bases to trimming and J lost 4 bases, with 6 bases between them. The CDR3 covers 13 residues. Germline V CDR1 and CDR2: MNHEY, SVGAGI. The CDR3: CASSYPGNQPQHF. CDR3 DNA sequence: TGTGCCAGCAGTTACCCCGGGAATCAGCCCCAGCATTTT.

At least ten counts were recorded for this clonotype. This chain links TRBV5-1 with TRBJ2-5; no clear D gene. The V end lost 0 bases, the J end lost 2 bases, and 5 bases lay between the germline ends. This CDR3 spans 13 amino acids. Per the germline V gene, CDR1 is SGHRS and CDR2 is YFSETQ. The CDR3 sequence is CASSLGGQETQYF. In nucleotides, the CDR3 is TGCGCCAGCAGCTTGGGGGGACAAGAGACCCAGTACTTC.

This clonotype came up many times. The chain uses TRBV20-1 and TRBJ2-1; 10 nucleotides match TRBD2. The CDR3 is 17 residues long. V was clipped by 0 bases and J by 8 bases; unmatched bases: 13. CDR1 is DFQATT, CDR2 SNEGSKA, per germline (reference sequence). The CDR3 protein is CSARDVLAGASGDEQFF. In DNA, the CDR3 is TGCAGTGCTAGAGATGTGCTAGCGGGAGCCTCTGGGGATGAGCAGTTCTTC.

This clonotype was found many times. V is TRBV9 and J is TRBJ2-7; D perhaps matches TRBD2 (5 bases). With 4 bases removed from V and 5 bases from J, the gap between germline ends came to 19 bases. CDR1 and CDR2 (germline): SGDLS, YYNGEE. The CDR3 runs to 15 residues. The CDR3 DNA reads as TGTGCCAGCAGCCCTCACGACTGGACTGGGAACGAGCAGTACTTC. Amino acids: CASSPHDWTGNEQYF.

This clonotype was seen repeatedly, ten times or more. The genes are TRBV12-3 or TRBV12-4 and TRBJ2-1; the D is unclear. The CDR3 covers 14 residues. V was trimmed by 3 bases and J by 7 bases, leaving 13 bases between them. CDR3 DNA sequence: TGTGCCAGCAGTTTGTCGAGTCGGTGGAATGAGCAGTTCTTC. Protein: CASSLSSRWNEQFF.

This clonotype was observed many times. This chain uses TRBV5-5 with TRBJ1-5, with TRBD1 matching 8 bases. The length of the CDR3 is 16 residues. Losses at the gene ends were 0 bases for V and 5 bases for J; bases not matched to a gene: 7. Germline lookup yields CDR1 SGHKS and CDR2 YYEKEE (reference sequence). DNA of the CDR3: TGTGCCAGCAGCTTGGCTTTAGGGACAGGAGATCAGCCCCAGCATTTT. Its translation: CASSLALGTGDQPQHF.

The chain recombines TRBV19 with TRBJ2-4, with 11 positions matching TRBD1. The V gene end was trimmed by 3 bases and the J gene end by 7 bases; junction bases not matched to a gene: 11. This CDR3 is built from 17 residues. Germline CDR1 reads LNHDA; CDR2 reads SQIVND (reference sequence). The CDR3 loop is CASSIGQGAWASNIQYF. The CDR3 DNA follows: TGTGCCAGTAGTATCGGACAGGGGGCGTGGGCTAGTAACATTCAGTACTTC.

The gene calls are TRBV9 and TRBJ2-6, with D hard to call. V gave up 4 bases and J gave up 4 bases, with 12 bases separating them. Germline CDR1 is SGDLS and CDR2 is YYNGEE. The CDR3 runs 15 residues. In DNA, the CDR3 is TGTGCCAGCAGCCTAAACATAGCAGGGGCCAACGTCCTGACTTTC. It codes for CASSLNIAGANVLTF.

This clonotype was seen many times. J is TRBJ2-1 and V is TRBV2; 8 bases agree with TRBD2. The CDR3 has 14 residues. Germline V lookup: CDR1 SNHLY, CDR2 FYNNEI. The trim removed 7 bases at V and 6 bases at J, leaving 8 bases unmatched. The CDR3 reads CASILGAGVNEQFF. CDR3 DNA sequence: TGTGCCAGCATTCTGGGAGCGGGAGTCAATGAGCAGTTCTTC.

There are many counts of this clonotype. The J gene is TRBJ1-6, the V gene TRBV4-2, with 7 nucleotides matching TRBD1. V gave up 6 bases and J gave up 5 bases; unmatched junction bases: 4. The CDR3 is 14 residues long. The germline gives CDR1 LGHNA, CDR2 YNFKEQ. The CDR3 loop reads CASRWGTDNSPLHF. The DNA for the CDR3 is TGTGCCAGCAGATGGGGGACAGATAATTCACCCCTCCACTTT.

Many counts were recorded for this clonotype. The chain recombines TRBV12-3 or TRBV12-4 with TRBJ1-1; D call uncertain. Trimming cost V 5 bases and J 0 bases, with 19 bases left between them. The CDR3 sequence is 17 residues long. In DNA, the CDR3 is TGTGCCAGCAGTCCTCAATTCGGGATTCTCATGAACACTGAAGCTTTCTTT. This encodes CASSPQFGILMNTEAFF.

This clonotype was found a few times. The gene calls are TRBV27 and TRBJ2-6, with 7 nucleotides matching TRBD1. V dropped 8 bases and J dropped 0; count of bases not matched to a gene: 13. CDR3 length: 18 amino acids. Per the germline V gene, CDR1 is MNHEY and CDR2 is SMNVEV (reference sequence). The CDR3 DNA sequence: TGTGCCAGCTTCCCGGGGACAGTGCCTAGCTCTGGGGCCAACGTCCTGACTTTC. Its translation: CASFPGTVPSSGANVLTF.

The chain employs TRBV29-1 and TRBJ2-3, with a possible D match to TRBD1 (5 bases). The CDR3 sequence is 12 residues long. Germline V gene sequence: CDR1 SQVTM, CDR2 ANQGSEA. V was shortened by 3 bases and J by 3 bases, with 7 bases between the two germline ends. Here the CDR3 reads CSVDAGTDTQYF. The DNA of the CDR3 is TGCAGCGTTGATGCAGGGACAGATACGCAGTATTTT.

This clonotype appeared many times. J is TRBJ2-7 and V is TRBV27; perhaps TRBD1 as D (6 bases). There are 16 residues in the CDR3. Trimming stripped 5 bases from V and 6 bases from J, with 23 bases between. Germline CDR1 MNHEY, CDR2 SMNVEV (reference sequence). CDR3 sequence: CASSTYREIYVGEQYF. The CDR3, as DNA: TGTGCCAGCAGTACGTACAGGGAAATATATGTTGGCGAGCAGTACTTC.

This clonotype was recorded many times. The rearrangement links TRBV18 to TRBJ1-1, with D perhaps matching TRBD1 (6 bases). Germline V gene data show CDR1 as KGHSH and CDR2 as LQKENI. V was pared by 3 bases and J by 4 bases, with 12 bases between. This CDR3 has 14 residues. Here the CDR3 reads CASSPETRGTEAFF. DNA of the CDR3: TGTGCCAGCTCACCGGAAACCAGGGGCACTGAAGCTTTCTTT.

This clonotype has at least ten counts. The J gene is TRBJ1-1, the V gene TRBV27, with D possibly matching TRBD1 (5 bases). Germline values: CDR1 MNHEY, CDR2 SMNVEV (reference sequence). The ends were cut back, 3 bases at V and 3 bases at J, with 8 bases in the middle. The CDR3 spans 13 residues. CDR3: CASSFRGYTEAFF. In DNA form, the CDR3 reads TGTGCCAGCAGTTTCCGGGGGTACACTGAAGCTTTCTTT.

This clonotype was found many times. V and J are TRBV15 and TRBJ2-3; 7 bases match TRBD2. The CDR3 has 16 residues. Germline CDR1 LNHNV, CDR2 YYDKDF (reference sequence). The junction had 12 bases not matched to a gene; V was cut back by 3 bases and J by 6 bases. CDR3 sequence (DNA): TGTGCCACCAGCAGGGGCTCTAGCGGAGTGGGCGATACGCAGTATTTT. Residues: CATSRGSSGVGDTQYF.

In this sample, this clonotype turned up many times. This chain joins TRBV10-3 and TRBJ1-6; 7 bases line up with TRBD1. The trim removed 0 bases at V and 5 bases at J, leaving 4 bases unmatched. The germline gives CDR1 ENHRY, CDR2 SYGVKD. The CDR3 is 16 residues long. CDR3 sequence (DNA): TGTGCCATCAGTGAGTCCCCGGGACAGAATAATTCACCCCTCCACTTT. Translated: CAISESPGQNNSPLHF.

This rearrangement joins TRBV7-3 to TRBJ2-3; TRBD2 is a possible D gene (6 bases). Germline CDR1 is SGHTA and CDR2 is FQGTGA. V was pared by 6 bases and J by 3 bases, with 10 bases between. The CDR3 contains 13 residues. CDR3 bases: TGTGCCAGCAGTGGCGGGGCGACAGATACGCAGTATTTT. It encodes CASSGGATDTQYF.

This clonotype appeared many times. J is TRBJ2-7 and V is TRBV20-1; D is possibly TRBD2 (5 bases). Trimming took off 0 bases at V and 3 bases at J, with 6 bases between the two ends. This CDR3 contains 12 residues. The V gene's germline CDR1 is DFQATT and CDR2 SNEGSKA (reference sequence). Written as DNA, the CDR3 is TGCAGTGCTAGAGACGGGGACTACGAGCAGTACTTC. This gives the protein CSARDGDYEQYF.

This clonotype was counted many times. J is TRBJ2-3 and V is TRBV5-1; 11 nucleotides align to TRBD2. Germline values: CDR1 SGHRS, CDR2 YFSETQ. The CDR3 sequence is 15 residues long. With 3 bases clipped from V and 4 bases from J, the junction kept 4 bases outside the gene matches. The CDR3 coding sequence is TGCGCCAGCAGCTCGAATAGCGGGGGGGCAGATACGCAGTATTTT. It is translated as CASSSNSGGADTQYF.

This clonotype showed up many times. The chain's CDR3 is CASSLVRSTGELFF. Here the CDR3 DNA reads TGTGCCAGCAGCTTAGTCCGGTCCACCGGGGAGCTGTTTTTT. The V gene is TRBV7-3, the J gene TRBJ2-2; D is undetermined. V dropped 2 bases and J dropped 4 bases, with 8 bases sitting between them. Looked up from germline, CDR1 is SGHTA and CDR2 is FQGTGA. This CDR3 region has 14 residues.

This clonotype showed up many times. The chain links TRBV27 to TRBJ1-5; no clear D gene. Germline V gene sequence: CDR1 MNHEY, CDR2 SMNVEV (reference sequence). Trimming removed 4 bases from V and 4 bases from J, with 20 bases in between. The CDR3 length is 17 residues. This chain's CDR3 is CASSSLSAGSMNQPQHF. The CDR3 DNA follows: TGTGCCAGCAGTTCCCTCTCGGCAGGATCTATGAATCAGCCCCAGCATTTT.